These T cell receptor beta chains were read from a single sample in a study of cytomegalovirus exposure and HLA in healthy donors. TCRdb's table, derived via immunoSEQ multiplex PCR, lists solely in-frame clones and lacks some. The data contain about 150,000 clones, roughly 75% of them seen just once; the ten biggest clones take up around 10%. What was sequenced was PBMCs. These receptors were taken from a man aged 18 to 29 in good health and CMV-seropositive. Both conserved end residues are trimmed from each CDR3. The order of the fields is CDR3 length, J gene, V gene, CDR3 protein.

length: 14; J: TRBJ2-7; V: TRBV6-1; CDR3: ASSEGPSGLAYEQY
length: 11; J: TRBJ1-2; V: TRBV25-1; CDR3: ASTQGQNYGYT
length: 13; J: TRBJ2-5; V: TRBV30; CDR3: AWTLGTGTQETQY
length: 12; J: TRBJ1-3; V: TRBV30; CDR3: AWSGNGVGNTIY
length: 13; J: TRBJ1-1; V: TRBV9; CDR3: ASSRGGVRNTEAF
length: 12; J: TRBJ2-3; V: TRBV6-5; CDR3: ASSRDRGTDTQY
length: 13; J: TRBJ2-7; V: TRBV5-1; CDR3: ASSLGDRDVDEQY
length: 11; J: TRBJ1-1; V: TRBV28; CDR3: ASSLRGNTEAF
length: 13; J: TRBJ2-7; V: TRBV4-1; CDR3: ASSSGTGSSYEQY
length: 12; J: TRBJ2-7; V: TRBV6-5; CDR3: ASSTSEGTNEQY
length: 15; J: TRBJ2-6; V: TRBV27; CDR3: ASSKSGQFSGANVLT
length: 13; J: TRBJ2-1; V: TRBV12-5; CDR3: ASGLGGFSYNEQF
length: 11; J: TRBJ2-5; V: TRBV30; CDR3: AWSQGSQETQY
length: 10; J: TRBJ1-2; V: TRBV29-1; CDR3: SGQTERNGYT
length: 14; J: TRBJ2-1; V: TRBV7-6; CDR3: ASRSWGGGNYNEQF
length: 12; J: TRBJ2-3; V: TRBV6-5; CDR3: ASTTRGPTDTQY
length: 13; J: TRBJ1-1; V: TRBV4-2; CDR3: ASSQEGREDTEAF
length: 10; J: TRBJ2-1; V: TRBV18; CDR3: ASSRGGNEQF
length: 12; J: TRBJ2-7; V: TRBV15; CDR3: ATSPKSGKYEQY
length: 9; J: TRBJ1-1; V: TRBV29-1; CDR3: SVSGLEEAF
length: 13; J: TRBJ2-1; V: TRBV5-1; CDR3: ASSSSSASYNEQF
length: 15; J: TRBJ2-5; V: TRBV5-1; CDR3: ASSSGLAGGPLGTQY
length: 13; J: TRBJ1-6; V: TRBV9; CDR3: ASSVGTGGSSPLH
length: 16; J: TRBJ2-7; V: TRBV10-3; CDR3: ASTPSQPGQISSYEQY
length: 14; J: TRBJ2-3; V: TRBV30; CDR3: AWSGGRENTWDTQY
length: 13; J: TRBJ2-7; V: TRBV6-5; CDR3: ASSVRDSPPRKQY
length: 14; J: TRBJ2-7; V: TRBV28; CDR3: ASSPPVGRASHEQY
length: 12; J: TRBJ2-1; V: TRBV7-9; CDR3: ASRPVTSYNEQF
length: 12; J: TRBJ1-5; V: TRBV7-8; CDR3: ASSLTRGNQPQH
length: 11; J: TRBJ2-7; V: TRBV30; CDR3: AYRTGQEYEQY
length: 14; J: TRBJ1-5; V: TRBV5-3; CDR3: ARSSQALYSNQPQH
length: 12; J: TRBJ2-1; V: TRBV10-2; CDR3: ASSERESYNEQF
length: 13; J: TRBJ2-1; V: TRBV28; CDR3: ASSSPGQQYNEQF
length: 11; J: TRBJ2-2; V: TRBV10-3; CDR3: AIRRESTGELF
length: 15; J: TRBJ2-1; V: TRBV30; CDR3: AWSPLGGRASGDEQF
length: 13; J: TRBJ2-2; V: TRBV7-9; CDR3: ASHSGGVGTGELF
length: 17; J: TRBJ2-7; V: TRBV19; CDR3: ASRGNDVDGGTGFYEQY
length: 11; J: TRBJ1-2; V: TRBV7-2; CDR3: ASSSEPGLGYT
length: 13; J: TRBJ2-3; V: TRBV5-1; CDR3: ASQDTSLETDTQY
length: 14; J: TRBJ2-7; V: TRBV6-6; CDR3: ASSNSGASDSYEQY
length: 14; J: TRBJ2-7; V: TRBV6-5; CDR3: ASSLGLAERSYEQY
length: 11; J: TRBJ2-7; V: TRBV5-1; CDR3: ASSFDRGYEQY
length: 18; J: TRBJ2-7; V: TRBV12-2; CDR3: ASRLAGDNRDSRSSYEQY
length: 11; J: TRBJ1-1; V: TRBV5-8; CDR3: ASSLKTDPEAF
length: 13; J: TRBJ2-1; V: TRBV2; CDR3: ASRGGSGSYNEQF
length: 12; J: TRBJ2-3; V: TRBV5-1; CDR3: ASMTQASTDTQY